One sample yielded the 10 T cell receptor beta chains listed below, sequenced in a study of response to subunit inactivated influenza vaccine. TCRdb called the RT-PCR reads again in MiXCR, with one record for every CDR3 protein. The data hold hundreds of thousands of distinct CDR3 sequences, with 15% to 19% observed a single time. Material: PBMCs from blood, obtained 11 to 12 days after vaccination. These receptors were collected from a man aged 45 to 65 who received an inactivated influenza vaccine.

This clonotype was observed a handful of times. The chain carries TRBV5-1 and TRBJ1-2; D uncertain. The germline CDR1 and CDR2 sequences are SGHRS and YFSETQ. Trimming took off 0 bases at V and 4 bases at J, with 13 bases between the two ends. The CDR3 consists of 15 residues. The DNA for the CDR3 is TGCGCCAGCAGCTTGGATGGTGCGAAGGTCTATGGCTACACCTTC. Protein sequence: CASSLDGAKVYGYTF.

This sequence joins TRBV20-1 and TRBJ2-7; TRBD2 agrees at 10 bases. The CDR3 has 15 amino acids. Looked up from germline, CDR1 is DFQATT and CDR2 is SNEGSKA (reference sequence). V lost 4 bases, J lost 5 bases, and 11 bases stayed unmatched. CDR3 in DNA: TGCAGTGCTATTGCTGCTAGCGGGAGTAGACACGAGCAGTACTTC. It translates to CSAIAASGSRHEQYF.

The chain carries TRBV10-1 and TRBJ2-7; a weak D match, TRBD2 (6 bases). The CDR3 runs 17 residues. Trimming shortened V by 6 bases and J by 3 bases, and 24 bases separated the two germline ends. From germline, CDR1 is WNHNN and CDR2 SYGVQD (reference sequence). CDR3 residues: CASSAVEKTSMCYEQYF. The CDR3 DNA sequence: TGCGCCAGCAGCGCGGTCGAAAAGACTAGTATGTGCTACGAGCAGTACTTC.

The CDR3 protein is CASSLHSGTSGSYEQYF. The CDR3 nucleotides are TGTGCCAGCAGCCTACACTCCGGGACTAGCGGCTCCTACGAGCAGTACTTC. V is TRBV6-1 and J is TRBJ2-7, with TRBD2 matching 11 bases. CDR3 size: 17 residues. The V gene end was trimmed by 6 bases and the J gene end by 0 bases; junction bases not matched to a gene: 10. Germline loops: CDR1 MNHNS, CDR2 SASEGT.

This clonotype was detected many times. This rearrangement joins TRBV7-8 to TRBJ1-5, with no clear D. The V gene lost 0 bases and the J gene lost 0 bases, with 6 bases spanning the gap. The germline V gene encodes CDR1 SGHVS and CDR2 FQNEAQ. The CDR3 extends over 15 amino acids. CDR3 loop: CASSLAVNSNQPQHF. The CDR3 nucleotides read TGTGCCAGCAGCTTAGCAGTTAATAGCAATCAGCCCCAGCATTTT.

This clonotype was seen only a few times. V gene TRBV20-1 combines with J gene TRBJ1-1, with D maybe TRBD1 (6 bases). V lost 6 bases, J lost 1 base, and 15 bases lay in between. This CDR3 has 14 residues. Germline loops: CDR1 DFQATT, CDR2 SNEGSKA (reference sequence). The CDR3 protein is CSANPTTGNTEAFF. Here the CDR3 DNA reads TGCAGTGCAAATCCGACGACAGGGAACACTGAAGCTTTCTTT.

CDR3 coding DNA: TGCGCCAGCAGCCAAGTAAGCTCTGGGGCCAACGTCCTGACTTTC. Its translation: CASSQVSSGANVLTF. The chain joins TRBV4-1 to TRBJ2-6; D gene uncertain. V was trimmed by 1 base and J by 0 bases, leaving 4 bases between them. CDR1 MGHRA and CDR2 YSYEKL come from the germline V gene. This CDR3 is 15 amino acids long.

This clonotype was seen only a few times. A read error may produce the germline difference seen at one junction end. The CDR3: CASSQDLGRSYAQYF. CDR3 nucleotides: TGCGCCAGCAGCCAAGATCTAGGACGGAGCTACGCGCAGTACTTC. The genes are TRBV4-3 and TRBJ2-7; D remains ambiguous. Germline V gene sequence: CDR1 LGHNA, CDR2 YSLEER. The CDR3 length is 15 residues.

This clonotype was observed a few times. This chain joins TRBV11-2 and TRBJ1-5; TRBD1 matches at 9 bases. The J segment lost 7 bases and the V segment lost 5 bases, leaving 3 bases of the junction unmatched. This CDR3 is 13 amino acids long. CDR1 and CDR2 from the germline V gene are SGHAT and FQNNGV. DNA of the CDR3: TGTGCCAGCAGCGTCGGACAGGGGCAGCCCCAGCATTTT. Residues: CASSVGQGQPQHF.

This clonotype was seen more than once but under ten times. V is TRBV5-1 and J is TRBJ1-4; D gene unclear. CDR1 is SGHRS, CDR2 YFSETQ, per germline. The CDR3 sequence is 13 residues long. V was cut by 0 bases and J by 6 bases, with 6 bases left in between. CDR3 protein: CASSLVQDEKLFF. For the CDR3, the DNA is TGCGCCAGCAGCTTGGTTCAGGATGAAAAACTGTTTTTT.